This T cell receptor beta chain derives from a study of blood T cells in healthy people across ages. In its sample, this clonotype was seen a few times. The antigen remains unidentified. Through a sample-barcoded 5' primer and a J-beta primer mix, a second PCR was run for roughly 7 to 11 cycles. TCRdb itself ran the 5' RACE reads through MiXCR, one entry per CDR3 protein. This table holds approximately 690,000 distinct CDR3 sequences, 58% found once. Per sample, a minimum of 6 million PBMCs were isolated. Broader study findings: Unknown donor CMV status possibly confounded expanded clonotype changes. Higher diversity, along with more naive CD4+ cells, distinguished long-lived donors from aged donors. Samples with more naive T cells showed higher observed beta diversity.

The CDR3 is 13 residues long. Trimming left V 4 bases short and J 6 bases short, with 13 bases between. Germline values: CDR1 SGHTS, CDR2 YDEGEE. Sequencing was done on a sample of blood. This rearrangement joins TRBV5-8 to TRBJ1-1; D unclear. The clonotype originates from a man between 60 and 70 years old in good health. CDR3: CASSNIGRAEAFF. The DNA for the CDR3 is TGTGCCAGCAGCAACATTGGCCGGGCTGAAGCTTTCTTT.